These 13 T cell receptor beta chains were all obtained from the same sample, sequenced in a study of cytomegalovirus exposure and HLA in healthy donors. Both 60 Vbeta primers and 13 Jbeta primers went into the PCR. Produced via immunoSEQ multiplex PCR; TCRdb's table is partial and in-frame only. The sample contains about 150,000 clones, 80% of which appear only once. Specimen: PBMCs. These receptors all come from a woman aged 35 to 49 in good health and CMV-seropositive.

This CDR3 is CSASRTSGVQETQYF. The CDR3, as DNA: TGCAGCGCCTCGCGGACTAGCGGGGTCCAAGAGACCCAGTACTTC. The V gene is TRBV29-1, the J gene TRBJ2-5; 12 nucleotides agree with TRBD2. There are 15 residues in the CDR3. Germline V gene lookup returns CDR1 SQVTM and CDR2 ANQGSEA. Losses at the gene ends were 7 bases for V and 1 base for J; bases not matched to a gene: 7.

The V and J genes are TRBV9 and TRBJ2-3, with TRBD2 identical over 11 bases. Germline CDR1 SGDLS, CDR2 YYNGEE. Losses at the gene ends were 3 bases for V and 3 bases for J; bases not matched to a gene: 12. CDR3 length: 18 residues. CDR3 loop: CASSATMELAGVTDTQYF. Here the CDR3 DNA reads TGTGCCAGCAGCGCTACTATGGAACTAGCGGGAGTTACAGATACGCAGTATTTT.

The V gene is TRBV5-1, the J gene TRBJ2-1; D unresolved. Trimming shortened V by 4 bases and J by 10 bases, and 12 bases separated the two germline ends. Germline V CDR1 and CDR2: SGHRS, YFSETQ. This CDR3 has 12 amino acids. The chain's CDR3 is CASSQSLEEQFF. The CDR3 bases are TGCGCCAGCAGCCAGTCTTTGGAGGAGCAGTTCTTC.

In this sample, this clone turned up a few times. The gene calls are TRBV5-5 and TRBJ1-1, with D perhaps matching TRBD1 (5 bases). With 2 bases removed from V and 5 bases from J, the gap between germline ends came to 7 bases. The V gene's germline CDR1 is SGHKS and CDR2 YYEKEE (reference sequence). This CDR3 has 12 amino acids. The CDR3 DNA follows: TGTGCCAGCAGCTTACAGGTGACTGAAGCTTTCTTT. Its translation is CASSLQVTEAFF.

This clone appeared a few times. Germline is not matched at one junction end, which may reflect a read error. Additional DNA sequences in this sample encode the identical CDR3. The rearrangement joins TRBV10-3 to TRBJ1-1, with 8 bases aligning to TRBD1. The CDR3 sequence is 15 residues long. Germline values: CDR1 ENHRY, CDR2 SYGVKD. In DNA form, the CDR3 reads TGTGCCATCCGAGCACAGGGGGTGTCGAACACTGAAGCCTTCTTT. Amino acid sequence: CAIRAQGVSNTEAFF.

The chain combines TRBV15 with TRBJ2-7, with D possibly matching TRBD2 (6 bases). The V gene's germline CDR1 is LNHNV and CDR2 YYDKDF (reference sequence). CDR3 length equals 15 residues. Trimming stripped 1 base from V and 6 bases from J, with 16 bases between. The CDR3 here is CATSRGGGMTFEQYF. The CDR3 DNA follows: TGTGCCACCAGCAGAGGAGGCGGGATGACTTTCGAGCAGTACTTC.

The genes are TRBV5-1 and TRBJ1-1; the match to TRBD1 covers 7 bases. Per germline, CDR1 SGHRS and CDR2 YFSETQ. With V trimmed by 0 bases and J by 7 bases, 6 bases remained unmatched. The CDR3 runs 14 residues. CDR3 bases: TGCGCCAGCAGCTTGGGGGACAGAAGATTTGAAGCTTTCTTT. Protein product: CASSLGDRRFEAFF. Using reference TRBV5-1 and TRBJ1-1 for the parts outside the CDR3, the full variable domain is KAGVTQTPRYLIKTRGQQVTLSCSPISGHRSVSWYQQTPGQGLQFLFEYFSETQRNKGNFPGRFSGRQFSNSRSEMNVSTLELGDSALYLCASSLGDRRFEAFFGQGTRLTVV.

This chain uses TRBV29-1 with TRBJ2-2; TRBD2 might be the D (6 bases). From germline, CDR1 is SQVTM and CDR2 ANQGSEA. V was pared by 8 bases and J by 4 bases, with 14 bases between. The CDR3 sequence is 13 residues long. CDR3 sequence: CSSRGLSTGELFF. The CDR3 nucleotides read TGCAGCTCCCGGGGACTGAGCACCGGGGAGCTGTTTTTT.

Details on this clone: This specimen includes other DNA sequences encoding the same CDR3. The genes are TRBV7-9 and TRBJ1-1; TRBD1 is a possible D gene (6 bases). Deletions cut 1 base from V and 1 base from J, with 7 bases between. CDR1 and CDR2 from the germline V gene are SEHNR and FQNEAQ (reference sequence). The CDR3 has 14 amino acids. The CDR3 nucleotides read TGTGCCAGCAGCTTAGGACAGGCGAACACTGAAGCTTTCTTT. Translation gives CASSLGQANTEAFF.

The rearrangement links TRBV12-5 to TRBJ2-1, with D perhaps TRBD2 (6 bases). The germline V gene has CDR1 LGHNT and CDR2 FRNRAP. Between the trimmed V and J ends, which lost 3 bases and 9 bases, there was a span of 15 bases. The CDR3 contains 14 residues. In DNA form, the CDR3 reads TGTGCTAGTGGTTTACGCTCGGGAGTGGGTGAGCAGTTCTTC. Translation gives CASGLRSGVGEQFF.

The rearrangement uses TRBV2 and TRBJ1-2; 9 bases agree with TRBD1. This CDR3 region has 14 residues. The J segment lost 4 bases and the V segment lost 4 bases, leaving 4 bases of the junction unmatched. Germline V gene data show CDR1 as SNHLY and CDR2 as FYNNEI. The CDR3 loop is CASSAQGQGYGYTF. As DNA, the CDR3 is TGTGCCAGCAGTGCGCAGGGACAGGGCTATGGCTACACCTTC.

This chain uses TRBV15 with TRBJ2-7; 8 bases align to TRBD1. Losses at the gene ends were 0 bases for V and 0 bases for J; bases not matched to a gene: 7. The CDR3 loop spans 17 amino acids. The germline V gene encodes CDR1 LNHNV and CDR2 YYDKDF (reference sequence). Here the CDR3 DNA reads TGTGCCACCAGCAGAGAAATTGCCGGGACAGGCTCCTACGAGCAGTACTTC. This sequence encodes CATSREIAGTGSYEQYF.

The CDR3 region is CASRPGQGVYNEQFF. The CDR3 DNA is TGTGCCAGCAGACCGGGACAGGGGGTTTACAATGAGCAGTTCTTC. The chain has TRBV28 and TRBJ2-1, with 11 bases that match TRBD1. V shed 6 bases, J shed 4 bases, and the junction held 5 bases outside the gene matches. This CDR3 has 15 residues. Germline CDR1 MDHEN, CDR2 SYDVKM.